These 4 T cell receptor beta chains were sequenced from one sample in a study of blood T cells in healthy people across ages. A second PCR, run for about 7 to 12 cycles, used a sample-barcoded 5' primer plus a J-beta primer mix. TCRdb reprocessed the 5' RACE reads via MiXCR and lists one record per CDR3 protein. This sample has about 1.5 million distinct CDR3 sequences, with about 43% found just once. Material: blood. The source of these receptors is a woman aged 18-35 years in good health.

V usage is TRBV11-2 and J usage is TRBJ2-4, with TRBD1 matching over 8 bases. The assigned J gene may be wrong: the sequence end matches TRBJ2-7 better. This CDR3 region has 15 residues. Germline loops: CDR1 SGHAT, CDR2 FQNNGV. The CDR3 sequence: CASSSAPGQGTEQYF. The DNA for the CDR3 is TGTGCCAGCAGCTCAGCGCCAGGACAGGGTACCGAGCAGTACTTC.

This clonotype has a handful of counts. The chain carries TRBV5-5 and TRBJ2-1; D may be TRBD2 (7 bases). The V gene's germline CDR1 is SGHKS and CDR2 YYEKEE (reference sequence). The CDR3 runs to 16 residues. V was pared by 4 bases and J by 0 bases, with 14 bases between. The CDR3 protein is CASSGRDTSSYNEQFF. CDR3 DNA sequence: TGTGCCAGCAGCGGGAGGGACACAAGCTCCTACAATGAGCAGTTCTTC. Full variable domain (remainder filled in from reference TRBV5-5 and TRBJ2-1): DAGVTQSPTHLIKTRGQQVTLRCSPISGHKSVSWYQQVLGQGPQFIFQYYEKEERGRGNFPDRFSARQFPNYSSELNVNALLLGDSALYLCASSGRDTSSYNEQFFGPGTRLTVL.

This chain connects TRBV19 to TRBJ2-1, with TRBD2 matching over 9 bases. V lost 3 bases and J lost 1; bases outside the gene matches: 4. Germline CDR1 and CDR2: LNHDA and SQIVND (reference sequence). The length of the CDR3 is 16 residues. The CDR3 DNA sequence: TGTGCCAGTAGTATGGCGGGAGGGGTTTCCTACAATGAGCAGTTCTTC. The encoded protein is CASSMAGGVSYNEQFF. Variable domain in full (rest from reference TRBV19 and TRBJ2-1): DGGITQSPKYLFRKEGQNVTLSCEQNLNHDAMYWYRQDPGQGLRLIYYSQIVNDFQKGDIAEGYSVSREKKESFPLTVTSAQKNPTAFYLCASSMAGGVSYNEQFFGPGTRLTVL.

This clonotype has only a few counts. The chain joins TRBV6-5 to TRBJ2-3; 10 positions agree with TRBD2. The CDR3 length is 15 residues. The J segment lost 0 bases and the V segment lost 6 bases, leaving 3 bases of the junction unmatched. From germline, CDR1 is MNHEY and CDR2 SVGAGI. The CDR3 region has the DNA TGTGCCAGCAGGTTTAGCGGGAGGAGCACAGATACGCAGTATTTT. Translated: CASRFSGRSTDTQYF.